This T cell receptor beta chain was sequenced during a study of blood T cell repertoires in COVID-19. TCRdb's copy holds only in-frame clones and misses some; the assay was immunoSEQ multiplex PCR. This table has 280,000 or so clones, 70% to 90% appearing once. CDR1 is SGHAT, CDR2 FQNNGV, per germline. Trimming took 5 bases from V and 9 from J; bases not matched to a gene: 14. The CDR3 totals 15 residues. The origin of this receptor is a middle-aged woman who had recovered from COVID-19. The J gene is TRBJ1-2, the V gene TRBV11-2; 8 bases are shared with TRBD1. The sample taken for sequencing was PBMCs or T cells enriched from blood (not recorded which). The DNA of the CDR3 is TGTGCCAGCAGCATGGACAGGGCCACCCATGGGAGCTACACCTTC. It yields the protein CASSMDRATHGSYTF.